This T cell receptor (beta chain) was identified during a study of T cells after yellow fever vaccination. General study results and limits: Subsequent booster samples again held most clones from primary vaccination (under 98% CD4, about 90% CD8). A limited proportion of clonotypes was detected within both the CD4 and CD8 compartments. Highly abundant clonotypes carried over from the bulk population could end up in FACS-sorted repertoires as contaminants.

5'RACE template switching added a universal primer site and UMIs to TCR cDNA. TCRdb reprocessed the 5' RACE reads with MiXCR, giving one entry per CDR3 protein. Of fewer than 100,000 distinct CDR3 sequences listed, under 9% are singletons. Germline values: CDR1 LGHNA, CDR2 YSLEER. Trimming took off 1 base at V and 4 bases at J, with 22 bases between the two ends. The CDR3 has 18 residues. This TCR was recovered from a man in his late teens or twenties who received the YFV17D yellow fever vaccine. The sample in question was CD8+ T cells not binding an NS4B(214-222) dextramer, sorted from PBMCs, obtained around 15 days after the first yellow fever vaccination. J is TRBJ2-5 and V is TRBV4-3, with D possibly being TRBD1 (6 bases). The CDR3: CASSQAISGTRPGETQYF. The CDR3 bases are TGCGCCAGCAGCCAAGCCATTTCCGGGACAAGACCCGGAGAGACCCAGTACTTC.